These 13 T cell receptor beta chains were sequenced from one sample in a study of T-cell reconstitution after alpha-beta-depleted transplantation in children. During its preparation, the TCRbeta library received unique molecular identifiers. Each CDR3 protein is one row after TCRdb ran MiXCR on the PCR reads. Altogether roughly 500,000 distinct CDR3 sequences are present, over 9.5% being singletons, with the ten largest covering just over 2%. Here the sequenced sample was PBMCs, taken before TCRalphabeta/CD19-depleted stem cell transplant. Receptors were obtained from a child younger than 10 with inherited bone marrow failure, due to receive a stem cell transplant.

In its sample, this clonotype was seen a few times. The chain is built from TRBV4-3 and TRBJ1-1, with 8 bases aligning to TRBD1. The CDR3 spans 15 residues. The junction had 8 bases not matched to a gene; V was cut back by 7 bases and J by 1 base. Germline V CDR1 and CDR2: LGHNA, YSLEER. CDR3 bases: TGCGCCAGCACTCAGGGGGCAAGGGAGAACACTGAAGCTTTCTTT. This codes for CASTQGARENTEAFF.

There are many counts of this clonotype. The rearrangement uses TRBV7-9 and TRBJ2-4; no clear D. Germline V gives CDR1 SEHNR, CDR2 FQNEAQ (reference sequence). V lost 5 bases to trimming and J lost 0 bases, with 5 bases between them. The CDR3 is 13 amino acids. The CDR3 spells CASSDLAKNIQYF. As DNA, the CDR3 is TGTGCCAGCAGCGATTTAGCCAAAAACATTCAGTACTTC.

This clonotype appeared many times. The V and J genes are TRBV6-2 or TRBV6-3 and TRBJ1-2; D may be TRBD1 (6 bases). This CDR3 comprises 14 residues. The V end was cut by 0 bases, the J end by 6 bases, with 11 bases between. CDR1 and CDR2 from the germline V gene are MNHEY and SVGEGT. CDR3 protein: CASSYSSQGNGYTF. CDR3 nucleotide sequence: TGTGCCAGCAGTTACTCCAGCCAGGGGAATGGCTACACCTTC.

This clonotype was seen just once. This may be a read error: a much more frequent sequence differs by one nucleotide. The V and J genes are TRBV12-3 or TRBV12-4 and TRBJ2-5; perhaps TRBD2 as D (5 bases). Trimming took 5 bases from V and 4 from J, leaving 14 bases between them. CDR3 length: 14 amino acids. As DNA, the CDR3 is TGTGCCAGCAGTAACGGGGTATACCGAGAGACCCAGTACTTC. Amino acids: CASSNGVYRETQYF.

V is TRBV13 and J is TRBJ1-2; D is perhaps TRBD1 (5 bases). V gave up 0 bases and J gave up 3 bases, with 14 bases separating them. This CDR3 comprises 16 residues. The germline V gene has CDR1 PRHDT and CDR2 FYEKMQ (reference sequence). The CDR3 DNA reads TGTGCCAGCAGCTTAGGGGGGGTAGGCGGTGACTATGGCTACACCTTC. The encoded protein is CASSLGGVGGDYGYTF.

Details on this clonotype: A junction end diverges from the germline sequence, so it may reflect a read error. J is TRBJ2-2 and V is TRBV5-1; D could derive from TRBD1 or TRBD2 (5 bases each). There are 14 residues in the CDR3. Germline CDR1 SGHRS, CDR2 YFSETQ. In nucleotides, the CDR3 is TGTGCCAGCAGCTCGGGACCGCCCTCCGGGGAGCTGTTTTTT. This encodes CASSSGPPSGELFF.

A few counts support this clonotype. The rearrangement joins TRBV4-2 to TRBJ1-4; D gene unclear. The germline V gene has CDR1 LGHNA and CDR2 YNFKEQ. Trimming removed 0 bases from V and 9 bases from J, with 14 bases in between. The length of the CDR3 is 15 residues. The CDR3 here is CASSQDRGLLQKLFF. CDR3 DNA sequence: TGTGCCAGCAGCCAAGATCGGGGTCTATTGCAAAAACTGTTTTTT.

This clonotype was found many times. The V and J genes are TRBV15 and TRBJ1-4; TRBD1 is a possible D gene (5 bases). V was cut by 3 bases and J by 10 bases, with 18 bases left in between. The CDR3 is 15 residues long. Germline V CDR1 and CDR2: LNHNV, YYDKDF (reference sequence). The CDR3 sequence is CATSREDRKLGKLFF. The CDR3, as DNA: TGTGCCACCAGCAGGGAAGACAGAAAGCTGGGAAAACTGTTTTTT.

This clonotype was counted many times. CDR3 sequence reads: CASSVELAGGPRNEQFF. In nucleotides, the CDR3 is TGTGCCAGCAGCGTAGAACTAGCGGGAGGGCCTCGGAATGAGCAGTTCTTC. This chain uses TRBV9 with TRBJ2-1, with 13 bases aligning to TRBD2. CDR3 length: 17 residues. Germline V CDR1 and CDR2: SGDLS, YYNGEE. V was clipped by 0 bases and J by 7 bases; unmatched bases: 7.

This clonotype was picked up many times. The CDR3 sequence: CSASSETNEKLFF. In DNA form, the CDR3 reads TGCAGTGCTTCTTCAGAAACTAATGAAAAACTGTTTTTT. This chain uses TRBV20-1 with TRBJ1-4; D gene unclear. CDR1 is DFQATT and CDR2 is SNEGSKA in the germline V gene (reference sequence). V lost 5 bases, J lost 1 base, and 8 bases lay in between. The CDR3 extends over 13 amino acids.

Remarks on this clonotype: A much larger clone differs by one base, so this may be a read error. The rearrangement links TRBV5-1 to TRBJ2-1; 10 bases map to TRBD2. CDR3 length equals 16 residues. Germline V gene sequence: CDR1 SGHRS, CDR2 YFSETQ. CDR3 residues: CASSFSTSGTYNEQLF. CDR3 bases: TGCGCCAGCAGCTTTAGCACTAGCGGGACTTACAATGAGCAGCTCTTC.

This clonotype came up many times. The chain joins TRBV6-2 or TRBV6-3 to TRBJ1-6; D gene uncertain. The germline CDR1 and CDR2 sequences are MNHEY and SVGEGT. Trimming cost V 6 bases and J 9 bases, with 9 bases left between them. CDR3 length: 12 residues. The chain's CDR3 is CASRVDISPLHF. CDR3 DNA: TGTGCCAGCAGAGTCGACATTTCACCCCTCCACTTT.

CDR3 DNA: TGTGCCAGCAGCCGAGCGGGAGTTCTCTCCGAGCAGTACTTC. It is translated as CASSRAGVLSEQYF. The rearrangement links TRBV12-3 or TRBV12-4 to TRBJ2-7, with TRBD2 matching 8 bases. The length of the CDR3 is 14 residues. V lost 6 bases, J lost 6 bases, and 10 bases stayed unmatched.